These T cell receptor beta chains were read from a single sample in a study of blood T cell repertoires in COVID-19. Assay: immunoSEQ multiplex PCR; the TCRdb copy retains only in-frame clones and omits some. There are 300,000 to 450,000 clones in the sample; 70% to 90% occur only once, and about 2% lies in the top ten. Sequenced: peripheral blood. These receptor sequences come from a woman aged 55 to 70 with COVID-19, enrolled during active disease. Each CDR3 is given with its conserved first and last residue. The D gene is left open where the match is weak. Rows give clone size only sometimes, using once, few, many, or a class for an expanded clone.

j_call,v_call,clone_size,d_call,cdr3_nt,cdr3_aa
TRBJ1-2,TRBV5-1,.,TRBD1,TGCGCCAGCAAAGAGGCGGACAGGGTGTATTATGGCTACACCTTC,CASKEADRVYYGYTF
TRBJ1-2,TRBV6-5,few,.,TGTGCCAGCAGTTCCTCACAGGGAAACTATGGCTACACCTTC,CASSSSQGNYGYTF
TRBJ1-5,TRBV2,.,TRBD1,TGTGCCAGCACAACCGGGACAGGGAGTCAGCCCCAGCATTTT,CASTTGTGSQPQHF
TRBJ2-7,TRBV27,.,TRBD1,TGTGCCAGTTCCCCGGGACAGGCCTACGAGCAGTACTTC,CASSPGQAYEQYF
TRBJ1-5,TRBV3-1/TRBV3-2,.,.,TGTGCCAGCAGCCGACTTGGTAGCAATCAGCCCCAGCATTTT,CASSRLGSNQPQHF
TRBJ2-1,TRBV19,.,.,TGTGCCAGTAGTAACTCGGCGGGGTACTACAATGAGCAGTTCTTC,CASSNSAGYYNEQFF
TRBJ2-7,TRBV19,.,TRBD2,TGTGCCAGTAGTCCCCGGACTAGCGTCGTCTACGAGCAGTACTTC,CASSPRTSVVYEQYF
TRBJ2-7,TRBV4-1,.,TRBD1,TGCGCCAGCAGCCGCGACAGGGGCCCCTACGAGCAGTACTTC,CASSRDRGPYEQYF
TRBJ2-5,TRBV2,.,TRBD2,TGTGCCAGCAGTGTACAAGCGGGGGGCGGGGAGACCCAGTACTTC,CASSVQAGGGETQYF
TRBJ1-2,TRBV6-5,.,TRBD1,TGTGCCAGCAGTTACCGGACCGGGACAGGGGGGGGCTACACCTTC,CASSYRTGTGGGYTF